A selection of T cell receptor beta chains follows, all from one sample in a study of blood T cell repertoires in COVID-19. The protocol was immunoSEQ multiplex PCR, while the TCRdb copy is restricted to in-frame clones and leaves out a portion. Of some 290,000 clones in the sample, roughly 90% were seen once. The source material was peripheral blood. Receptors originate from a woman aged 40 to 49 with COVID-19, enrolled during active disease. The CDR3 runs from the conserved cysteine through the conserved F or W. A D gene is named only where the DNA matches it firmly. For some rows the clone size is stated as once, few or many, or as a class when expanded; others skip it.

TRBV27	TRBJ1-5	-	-	CASSVNRFYSNQPQHF	TGTGCCAGCAGTGTAAACAGATTTTATAGCAATCAGCCCCAGCATTTT
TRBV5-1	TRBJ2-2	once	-	CASTSTVNTGELFF	TGCGCCAGCACGTCGACAGTTAACACCGGGGAGCTGTTTTTT
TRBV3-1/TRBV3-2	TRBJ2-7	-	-	CASSQAGDGGEQYF	TGTGCCAGCAGCCAAGCAGGGGACGGGGGGGAGCAGTACTTC
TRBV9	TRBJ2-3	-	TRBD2	CASSVAPGLAAGTDTQYF	TGTGCCAGCAGCGTAGCTCCGGGGCTAGCGGCGGGCACAGATACGCAGTATTTT
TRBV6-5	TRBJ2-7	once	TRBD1	CASSATGAAQYF	TGTGCCAGCAGCGCCACAGGGGCAGCGCAGTACTTC
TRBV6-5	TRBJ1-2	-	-	CASSYAANYGYTF	TGTGCCAGCAGTTACGCGGCAAACTATGGCTACACCTTC
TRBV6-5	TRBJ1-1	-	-	CASSSDQGWGAFF	TGTGCCAGCAGTTCGGATCAGGGGTGGGGGGCTTTCTTT
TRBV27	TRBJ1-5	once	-	CASRHTGGRGEPQHF	TGTGCCAGCAGACACACGGGGGGGCGGGGCGAGCCCCAGCATTTT
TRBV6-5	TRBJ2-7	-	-	CASTEGLDYEQYF	TGTGCCAGCACGGAGGGGCTTGACTACGAGCAGTACTTC
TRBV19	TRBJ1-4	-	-	CASSMQGLDEKLFF	TGTGCCAGTAGTATGCAGGGGCTAGATGAAAAACTGTTTTTT
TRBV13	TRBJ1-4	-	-	CASSLVPPYDRPNEKLFF	TGTGCCAGCAGCTTAGTTCCCCCCTACGACAGACCGAATGAAAAACTGTTTTTT
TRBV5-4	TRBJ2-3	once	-	CASTNPQGIGPTDTQYF	TGTGCCAGCACCAATCCGCAGGGAATAGGCCCAACAGATACGCAGTATTTT
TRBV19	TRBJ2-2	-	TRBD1	CASQGQGTVTGELFF	TGTGCCTCACAGGGGCAGGGGACCGTCACCGGGGAGCTGTTTTTT
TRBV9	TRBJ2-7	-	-	CASSVDGQHSYEQYF	TGTGCCAGCAGCGTAGATGGGCAGCACTCCTACGAGCAGTACTTC
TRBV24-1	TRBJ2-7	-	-	CATSNDRYEQYF	TGTGCCACCAGCAATGACAGGTACGAGCAGTACTTC
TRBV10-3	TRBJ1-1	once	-	CAISVKPNTEAFF	TGTGCCATCAGTGTGAAGCCGAACACTGAAGCTTTCTTT